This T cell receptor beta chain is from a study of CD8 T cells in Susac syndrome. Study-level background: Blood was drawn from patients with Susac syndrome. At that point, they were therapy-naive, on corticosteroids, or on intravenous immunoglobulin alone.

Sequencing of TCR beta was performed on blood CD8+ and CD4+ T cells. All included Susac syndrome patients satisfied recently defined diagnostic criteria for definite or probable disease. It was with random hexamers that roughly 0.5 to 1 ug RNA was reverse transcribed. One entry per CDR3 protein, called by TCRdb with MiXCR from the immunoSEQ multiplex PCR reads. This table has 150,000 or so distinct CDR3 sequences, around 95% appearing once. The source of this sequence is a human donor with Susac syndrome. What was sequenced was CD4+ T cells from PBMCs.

This CDR3 reads CASSQEDNPELAQHF. CDR3 DNA: TGCGCCAGCAGCCAAGAAGACAACCCGGAGCTCGCCCAGCATTTT. J is TRBJ1-5 and V is TRBV4-3; D not resolved. Trimming shortened V by 0 bases and J by 11 bases, and 17 bases separated the two germline ends. The CDR3 sequence is 15 residues long. Germline V gene sequence: CDR1 LGHNA, CDR2 YSLEER.